The 16 T cell receptor beta chains below were found in one sample sequenced in a study of regulatory T cells. Amplification used 52 TRBV primers and 13 TRBJ primers. Sequenced by immunoSEQ multiplex PCR; TCRdb stores in-frame clones only, minus some. The profile shows 20,000 to 25,000 clones, approximately 91% of them singletons. Their recognized antigens are unknown. Findings and limits, study-wide: Hydrophobic residues at CDR3 positions 6 and 7 were enriched in conventional CD4+ T cells of CD3G-deficient patients.

The sequencing input was conventional CD4+ T cells sorted from blood. The receptors derive from a child aged 5-17 years with CD3G deficiency.

This rearrangement joins TRBV28 to TRBJ1-3; D gene unclear. CDR1 and CDR2 (germline): MDHEN, SYDVKM. This CDR3 contains 15 residues. Trimming shortened V by 4 bases and J by 0 bases, and 10 bases separated the two germline ends. DNA for the CDR3: TGTGCCAGCAGTTCGGCCAGGTCCTCTGGAAACACCATATATTTT. Translating it yields CASSSARSSGNTIYF.

A note on this clone: The identical CDR3 is also encoded by other nucleotide sequences in the sample. The genes are TRBV6-1 and TRBJ2-3, with 8 bases aligning to TRBD2. CDR3 length equals 17 residues. V was clipped by 1 base and J by 0 bases; unmatched bases: 6. CDR1 and CDR2 from the germline V gene are MNHNS and SASEGT. The DNA of the CDR3 is TGTGCCAGCAGTGAAGGGAGACTAGCGACTAGCACAGATACGCAGTATTTT. Amino acids: CASSEGRLATSTDTQYF.

This clone was detected only a few times. Other nucleotide sequences from this sample produce the same CDR3. The genes are TRBV6-1 and TRBJ2-7, with D possibly being TRBD1 (5 bases). Trimming stripped 4 bases from V and 2 bases from J, with 15 bases between. Germline loops: CDR1 MNHNS, CDR2 SASEGT. The CDR3 is made up of 15 amino acids. CDR3 nucleotides: TGTGCCAGCAGTGTCGCAGGGCAGGGTACCTACGAGCAGTACTTC. Its translation is CASSVAGQGTYEQYF.

The chain combines TRBV6-1 with TRBJ2-4, with 7 bases fitting TRBD1. The CDR3 loop spans 16 amino acids. Per the germline V gene, CDR1 is MNHNS and CDR2 is SASEGT. The V segment lost 3 bases and the J segment 0 bases; nucleotides outside the gene matches: 5. The DNA for the CDR3 is TGTGCCAGCAGTGACGTCTCAGGGGGAGCCAAAAACATTCAGTACTTC. Encoded protein: CASSDVSGGAKNIQYF.

This clone appeared a few times. J is TRBJ1-4 and V is TRBV28, with 9 bases that match TRBD1. This CDR3 contains 16 residues. V shed 5 bases and J 5 bases; nucleotides not matched to a gene: 9. Germline V CDR1 and CDR2: MDHEN, SYDVKM. Here the CDR3 reads CASSRPRGQGNEKLFF. In DNA form, the CDR3 reads TGTGCCAGCAGTCGTCCTAGGGGACAGGGAAATGAAAAACTGTTTTTT. The full variable domain, its missing parts supplied by reference TRBV28 and TRBJ1-4, is DVKVTQSSRYLVKRTGEKVFLECVQDMDHENMFWYRQDPGLGLRLIYFSYDVKMKEKGDIPEGYSVSREKKERFSLILESASTNQTSMYLCASSRPRGQGNEKLFFGSGTQLSVL.

V usage is TRBV6-1 and J usage is TRBJ2-7, with TRBD1 as a possible D gene (5 bases). This CDR3 is built from 12 residues. Germline V gene sequence: CDR1 MNHNS, CDR2 SASEGT. V was trimmed by 6 bases and J by 1 base, leaving 7 bases between them. This CDR3 reads CASSPGSYEQYF. The CDR3 region has the DNA TGTGCCAGCAGCCCAGGGTCCTACGAGCAGTACTTC.

This chain uses TRBV18 with TRBJ2-3, with D possibly being TRBD1 (5 bases). CDR1 and CDR2 from the germline V gene are KGHSH and LQKENI. V was clipped by 2 bases and J by 4 bases, with 13 bases between them. The CDR3 length is 15 residues. The CDR3 loop reads CASSPGAIRADTQYF. As DNA, the CDR3 is TGTGCCAGCTCACCAGGGGCCATACGGGCAGATACGCAGTATTTT.

The chain carries TRBV19 and TRBJ2-4; possibly TRBD1 or TRBD2 for D (6 bases each). Trimming cost V 6 bases and J 0 bases, with 15 bases left between them. The CDR3 totals 16 residues. CDR1 is LNHDA, CDR2 SQIVND, per germline (reference sequence). This CDR3 is CASSPGAGRAKNIQYF. The CDR3 DNA follows: TGTGCCAGTAGCCCAGGGGCGGGACGAGCCAAAAACATTCAGTACTTC.

The chain joins TRBV6-1 to TRBJ2-1, with 8 bases matching TRBD2. After removal of 0 bases from V and 7 bases from J, the junction contained 11 bases not matched to a gene. There are 17 residues in the CDR3. Germline CDR1 is MNHNS and CDR2 is SASEGT. CDR3 protein: CASSEARVLAGRNEQFF. CDR3 nucleotide sequence: TGTGCCAGCAGTGAAGCGCGGGTGTTAGCGGGACGTAATGAGCAGTTCTTC.

In DNA form, the CDR3 reads TGCGCCAGCAGCTTGGAGGGGGGAACTAATGAAAAACTGTTTTTT. This codes for CASSLEGGTNEKLFF. The V and J genes are TRBV5-1 and TRBJ1-4; possibly TRBD1 for D (6 bases). V lost 0 bases to trimming and J lost 1 base, with 7 bases between them. CDR3 size: 15 residues. Germline values: CDR1 SGHRS, CDR2 YFSETQ.

There are a few counts of this clone. The V gene is TRBV28, the J gene TRBJ1-5; possibly TRBD1 for D (6 bases). Germline loops: CDR1 MDHEN, CDR2 SYDVKM. Trimming removed 6 bases from V and 6 bases from J, with 15 bases in between. The CDR3 extends over 14 amino acids. For the CDR3, the DNA is TGTGCCAGCAGATCCGGGGGGGGCCCTCAGCCCCAGCATTTT. Residues: CASRSGGGPQPQHF.

The rearrangement links TRBV28 to TRBJ2-1; 9 nucleotides match TRBD2. The CDR3 contains 16 residues. Per the germline V gene, CDR1 is MDHEN and CDR2 is SYDVKM. Trimming at V came to 1 base and at J to 4 bases, leaving 5 bases not matched to a gene. CDR3 DNA sequence: TGTGCCAGCAGTTTATCGGCGGGAGGGGCTTACAATGAGCAGTTCTTC. The encoded protein is CASSLSAGGAYNEQFF.

The rearrangement joins TRBV6-1 to TRBJ2-3, with TRBD2 matching 9 bases. Germline CDR1 reads MNHNS; CDR2 reads SASEGT. CDR3 length: 14 residues. V lost 6 bases, J lost 3 bases, and 4 bases stayed unmatched. The CDR3 nucleotides read TGTGCCAGCAGACCACTAGCGGGTACAGATACGCAGTATTTT. Residues: CASRPLAGTDTQYF.

The chain carries TRBV28 and TRBJ2-7, with D perhaps matching TRBD2 (7 bases). The germline V and J ends were trimmed by 8 bases and 2 bases, with 16 bases remaining between them. This CDR3 contains 14 residues. Looked up from germline, CDR1 is MDHEN and CDR2 is SYDVKM. The CDR3 loop is CASQGTGTTYEQYF. CDR3 bases: TGTGCCAGCCAGGGGACCGGGACTACCTACGAGCAGTACTTC.

The genes are TRBV28 and TRBJ2-2; D gene uncertain. The CDR3 totals 14 residues. Trimming removed 4 bases at V and 6 bases at J, with 12 bases between. CDR1 is MDHEN and CDR2 is SYDVKM in the germline V gene. The CDR3 DNA is TGTGCCAGCAGTTCTAGGCTGATTCCCGGGGAGCTGTTTTTT. Amino acid sequence: CASSSRLIPGELFF.

The chain links TRBV10-3 to TRBJ2-7, with TRBD2 matching 14 bases. The CDR3 runs 16 residues. The V and J ends lost 5 bases and 5 bases, in that order; junction bases with no gene match: 8. In germline, CDR1 is ENHRY, CDR2 SYGVKD. The DNA for the CDR3 is TGTGCCATCAGTCCGGGACTAGCGGGAGAGTCGGACGAGCAGTACTTC. Its translation is CAISPGLAGESDEQYF.